Listed below are T cell receptor beta chains from one sample, sequenced in a study of shared clonotypes between healthy human individuals. Produced via immunoSEQ multiplex PCR; TCRdb's table is partial and in-frame only. The table has under 2.5 million clones, 80% to 95% seen once. The sequenced sample consisted of naive CD4+ T cells from PBMCs. All receptors come from a man aged 18 to 29 in good health. Some clones in this sample may be carry-over from other donors' samples. The CDR3 runs from the conserved cysteine through the conserved F or W. D genes are given only for firm matches. Size is omitted from some rows. Given values are once, few, many or a class for expanded clones.

V	length	J	size	D	CDR3	DNA
TRBV10-3	14	TRBJ2-7	.	TRBD1	CAIRDRAQTYEQYF	TGTGCCATCAGGGACAGGGCCCAAACCTACGAGCAGTACTTC
TRBV9	15	TRBJ2-6	.	.	CASSRGNSGANVLTF	TGTGCCAGCAGCCGTGGGAACTCTGGGGCCAACGTCCTGACTTTC
TRBV10-3	13	TRBJ1-1	once	.	CAISETSNTEAFF	TGTGCCATCAGTGAGACTTCGAACACTGAAGCTTTCTTT
TRBV6-5	13	TRBJ1-2	.	TRBD1	CASSLGQNYGYTF	TGTGCCAGCAGTTTGGGACAGAACTATGGCTACACCTTC
TRBV29-1	12	TRBJ2-7	.	.	CSVGGVRDEQYF	TGCAGCGTTGGCGGGGTTCGCGACGAGCAGTACTTC
TRBV13	16	TRBJ1-1	.	.	CASSFVQLFMNTEAFF	TGTGCCAGCAGCTTCGTCCAGTTGTTCATGAACACTGAAGCTTTCTTT
TRBV6-1	17	TRBJ2-6	.	.	CASSETVTRPGANVLTF	TGTGCCAGCAGTGAAACGGTAACCCGCCCAGGGGCCAACGTCCTGACTTTC
TRBV18	17	TRBJ2-3	.	TRBD2	CASSPRPPTSEADTQYF	TGTGCCAGCTCACCAAGGCCGCCGACTAGCGAGGCAGATACGCAGTATTTT
TRBV28	15	TRBJ2-7	.	.	CASSQGTRPKGEQYF	TGTGCCAGCAGTCAAGGGACAAGGCCAAAGGGCGAGCAGTACTTC
TRBV28	12	TRBJ1-1	.	.	CASSLPGLRAFF	TGTGCCAGCAGTTTACCCGGACTCCGAGCTTTCTTT
TRBV4-2	15	TRBJ2-1	.	.	CASTQNLVSYNEQFF	TGTGCCAGCACCCAAAACTTAGTTTCCTACAATGAGCAGTTCTTC
TRBV18	16	TRBJ1-2	.	TRBD1	CASSPEGTGHVYGYTF	TGTGCCAGCTCACCCGAAGGGACAGGGCATGTCTATGGCTACACCTTC
TRBV6-5	13	TRBJ2-7	.	.	CASSKAVGYEQYF	TGTGCCAGCAGTAAGGCGGTTGGTTACGAGCAGTACTTC
TRBV5-6	13	TRBJ2-5	.	.	CASSPLYPGPQYF	TGTGCCAGCAGCCCCCTCTACCCGGGGCCCCAGTACTTC
TRBV10-3	14	TRBJ2-5	.	TRBD2	CAISAMGGQETQYF	TGTGCCATCAGCGCGATGGGAGGGCAAGAGACCCAGTACTTC
TRBV6-5	11	TRBJ1-1	.	.	CASRTTTEAFF	TGTGCCAGCAGGACTACTACTGAAGCTTTCTTT
TRBV25-1	13	TRBJ1-1	.	.	CASSRNMNTEAFF	TGTGCCAGCAGTAGGAACATGAACACTGAAGCTTTCTTT
TRBV5-1	15	TRBJ1-1	.	.	CASSQQVGGIFEAFF	TGCGCCAGCAGCCAACAGGTTGGGGGTATCTTCGAAGCTTTCTTT
TRBV6-5	14	TRBJ2-7	.	.	CASSGYRGADEQYF	TGTGCCAGCAGTGGTTACAGAGGAGCCGACGAGCAGTACTTC
TRBV9	15	TRBJ1-5	.	.	CASSVGSRPNQPQHF	TGTGCCAGCAGCGTAGGGTCAAGGCCCAATCAGCCCCAGCATTTT
TRBV7-9	15	TRBJ2-3	.	.	CASSFRSGETDTQYF	TGTGCCAGCAGTTTTAGGTCGGGGGAAACAGATACGCAGTATTTT
TRBV2	14	TRBJ2-5	.	.	CASRATSTVETQYF	TGTGCCAGCAGGGCTACATCAACTGTAGAGACCCAGTACTTC
TRBV28	16	TRBJ2-3	.	.	CASSLLTAKMADTQYF	TGTGCCAGCAGTTTATTGACAGCGAAGATGGCAGATACGCAGTATTTT
TRBV4-1	16	TRBJ2-7	.	TRBD1	CASSRGSRGMGYEQYF	TGCGCCAGCAGCCGAGGCTCCAGGGGGATGGGGTACGAGCAGTACTTC
TRBV5-4	12	TRBJ1-1	.	.	CASSPYGGEAFF	TGTGCCAGCAGCCCATACGGGGGTGAAGCTTTCTTT
TRBV2	15	TRBJ2-7	.	TRBD1	CASSDRDRRSYEQYF	TGTGCCAGCAGTGACCGGGACAGGAGATCCTACGAGCAGTACTTC
TRBV9	18	TRBJ2-5	.	TRBD2	CASSVTGTSGSGQETQYF	TGTGCCAGCAGCGTAACCGGGACTAGCGGGAGTGGACAAGAGACCCAGTACTTC
TRBV18	14	TRBJ2-7	.	.	CASSPGGFGSLQYF	TGTGCCAGCTCACCAGGAGGGTTTGGTTCCTTGCAGTACTTC
TRBV9	16	TRBJ2-3	.	TRBD2	CASSPRTSGYTDTQYF	TGTGCCAGCAGCCCTCGGACTAGCGGATACACAGATACGCAGTATTTT
TRBV5-1	15	TRBJ2-3	.	TRBD1	CASSSGTGAPDTQYF	TGCGCCAGCAGCTCGGGGACAGGGGCCCCCGATACGCAGTATTTT
TRBV7-7	14	TRBJ2-1	.	.	CASSLDLRSHEQFF	TGTGCCAGCAGCTTAGATCTCCGCTCCCATGAGCAGTTCTTC
TRBV6-1	12	TRBJ1-1	.	.	CASSDRGTEAFF	TGTGCCAGCAGTGACCGTGGGACTGAAGCTTTCTTT
TRBV27	14	TRBJ2-5	.	.	CASSLDRRGETQYF	TGTGCCAGCAGTTTAGACCGGAGGGGGGAGACCCAGTACTTC
TRBV5-4	14	TRBJ1-4	.	.	CATSEVGSREKLFF	TGTGCCACCAGCGAAGTTGGGTCGCGAGAAAAACTGTTTTTT
TRBV6-5	14	TRBJ1-2	.	TRBD1	CASRVDRNNYGYTF	TGTGCCAGCAGAGTGGACAGGAACAACTATGGCTACACCTTC
TRBV2	15	TRBJ1-4	.	.	CASTAVGYRNEKLFF	TGTGCCAGCACGGCTGTCGGGTACCGAAATGAAAAACTGTTTTTT
TRBV6-6	12	TRBJ2-7	once	.	CASSRGTYEQYF	TGTGCCAGCAGCCGGGGAACGTACGAGCAGTACTTC
TRBV7-3	15	TRBJ2-5	.	.	CASSLYYGTQETQYF	TGTGCCAGCAGCTTGTATTACGGGACCCAAGAGACCCAGTACTTC
TRBV5-1	16	TRBJ2-5	.	TRBD1	CASSSQGAAFQETQYF	TGCGCCAGCAGCTCACAGGGGGCGGCCTTCCAAGAGACCCAGTACTTC
TRBV5-1	15	TRBJ1-1	.	.	CASSLAAGANTEAFF	TGCGCCAGCAGCTTGGCGGCAGGGGCGAACACTGAAGCTTTCTTT
TRBV2	15	TRBJ2-5	.	.	CASSEAWGAGETQYF	TGTGCCAGCAGTGAAGCATGGGGGGCAGGCGAGACCCAGTACTTC
TRBV25-1	14	TRBJ2-7	once	.	CASSDRFSSYEQYF	TGTGCCAGCAGTGACAGGTTTAGCTCCTACGAGCAGTACTTC
TRBV28	14	TRBJ2-7	.	.	CASTRWIGTYEQYF	TGTGCCAGCACCCGGTGGATCGGAACCTACGAGCAGTACTTC
TRBV4-2	18	TRBJ1-6	.	TRBD1	CASSQVLTGSSYNSPLHF	TGTGCCAGCAGCCAAGTTTTGACAGGGAGCTCCTATAATTCACCCCTCCACTTT
TRBV30	14	TRBJ2-1	once	TRBD2	CAWSLGLAEDEQFF	TGTGCCTGGAGTCTGGGACTAGCAGAGGATGAGCAGTTCTTC
TRBV2	14	TRBJ2-7	.	TRBD1	CASSPGTAVREQYF	TGTGCCAGCTCCCCGGGGACAGCGGTACGGGAGCAGTACTTC
TRBV28	12	TRBJ2-5	.	.	CASSSNQETQYF	TGTGCCAGCAGCTCGAACCAAGAGACCCAGTACTTC
TRBV6-5	13	TRBJ2-1	.	TRBD1	CASSRQGRYEQFF	TGTGCCAGCAGTAGACAGGGAAGGTATGAGCAGTTCTTC
TRBV5-6	14	TRBJ2-7	.	.	CASSLWGFVDEQYF	TGTGCCAGCAGCTTGTGGGGTTTTGTGGACGAGCAGTACTTC
TRBV5-1	12	TRBJ1-2	.	.	CASSFSTSLGTF	TGCGCCAGCAGCTTCTCGACCTCCCTTGGGACCTTC
TRBV18	15	TRBJ1-4	.	.	CASSQSTAINEKLFF	TGTGCCAGCTCACAAAGTACAGCGATTAATGAAAAACTGTTTTTT
TRBV5-1	16	TRBJ2-3	.	TRBD2	CASQGLAGSSTDTQYF	TGCGCCAGCCAGGGACTAGCGGGGAGTAGCACAGATACGCAGTATTTT